Presented here are 4 T cell receptor beta chains from one specimen sequenced in a study of cytomegalovirus exposure and HLA in healthy donors. Clones were read by immunoSEQ multiplex PCR, and TCRdb kept only the in-frame ones, dropping some. Here the sample spans about 170,000 clones, about 88% being singletons. Sequenced material: PBMCs. The receptors shown here come from a woman between 18 and 29 years old in good health and CMV-seronegative.

This clone was detected once. CDR3 sequence: CASSLGLAGGSQETQYF. The CDR3 DNA sequence: TGTGCCAGCAGCTTGGGACTAGCGGGGGGATCACAAGAGACCCAGTACTTC. The chain has TRBV5-4 and TRBJ2-5, with 13 bases fitting TRBD2. The germline V gene has CDR1 SGHNT and CDR2 YYREEE (reference sequence). Losses at the gene ends were 0 bases for V and 2 bases for J; bases not matched to a gene: 4. CDR3 length: 17 residues.

The rearrangement links TRBV18 to TRBJ2-7; 7 bases map to TRBD2. The CDR3 loop spans 16 amino acids. Germline CDR1 is KGHSH and CDR2 is LQKENI. Trimming cost V 3 bases and J 1 base; bases outside gene matches: 9. As DNA, the CDR3 is TGTGCCAGCTCACCCAACCGGGACTACCCGTCCTACGAGCAGTACTTC. Residues: CASSPNRDYPSYEQYF.

The chain couples TRBV4-3 to TRBJ2-1; TRBD2 matches 8 bases. The CDR3 sequence is 15 residues long. Germline assignment: CDR1 LGHNA and CDR2 YSLEER. V was pared by 4 bases and J by 4 bases, with 6 bases of the junction left unmatched. This CDR3 is CASSPMTSDYNEQFF. CDR3 coding DNA: TGCGCCAGCAGCCCAATGACTAGCGATTACAATGAGCAGTTCTTC.

The chain employs TRBV9 and TRBJ2-1, with D maybe TRBD1 (6 bases). Per the germline V gene, CDR1 is SGDLS and CDR2 is YYNGEE. The CDR3 runs to 14 residues. Trimming took off 0 bases at V and 10 bases at J, with 14 bases between the two ends. In nucleotides, the CDR3 is TGTGCCAGCAGCGTAGAGGTAGGGGGTCGCGAGCAGTTCTTC. This gives the protein CASSVEVGGREQFF.